This T cell receptor beta chain is from a study of glioma-infiltrating T cells after dendritic cell vaccination. Sequencing used immunoSEQ multiplex PCR; TCRdb keeps in-frame clones, though not all of them. The sample has tens of thousands of clones; almost 85% are singletons. Trimming cost V 3 bases and J 2 bases, with 9 bases left between them. CDR1 is SGHDT, CDR2 YYEEEE, per germline. This CDR3 is 14 amino acids long. The receptor was derived from a human donor with glioblastoma. The source material was blood, sampled before dendritic cell vaccination. The chain is built from TRBV5-6 and TRBJ1-3; D gene ambiguous. CDR3 sequence (DNA): TGTGCCAGCAGCTACTCCGGGACTGGAAACACCATATATTTT. Protein sequence: CASSYSGTGNTIYF.